This T cell receptor (beta chain) originates from a study of regulatory T cells in long-lasting Graves disease. Study observations and caveats: TCR diversity was lower in persistent Graves' patients than in newly diagnosed ones. Repertoires from persistent disease leaned toward TRBV28, TRBJ1-2 and TRBJ2-5.

Only a few counts were recorded for this clonotype. Its antigen is currently unknown. The authors built TCR beta libraries using iRepertoire HTBI primers and Arm-PCR of CDR3 regions. TCRdb recomputed calls from the multiplex PCR reads with MiXCR, one row per CDR3 protein. The sample consists of 400,000 to 550,000 distinct CDR3 sequences, less than 20% of them appearing once. The sample's time point: newly diagnosed GD, antithyroid drugs for less than 3 months. RNA isolated from PBMCs was used to make the TCR library. Germline trimming cut 5 bases from V and 5 bases from J; bases unmatched to any gene: 11. This CDR3 has 18 residues. Separately, the same data were catalogued under a study of T cells in Graves' hyperthyroidism and ophthalmopathy. That source notes: Uncontrolled infections, other autoimmune diseases, pregnancy or lactation led to exclusion of patients.

The sequencing used peripheral blood mononuclear cells (PBMCs), collected at new diagnosis, from a patient treated with antithyroid drugs. The receptor was derived from a woman aged 30 to 39 with Graves disease. V usage is TRBV12-3 or TRBV12-4 and J usage is TRBJ2-5, with 16 positions matching TRBD2. CDR3 bases: TGTGCCAGCAGTGTCGGGACTAGCGGGAGGGCCAGCGAGGAGACCCAGTACTTC. Residues: CASSVGTSGRASEETQYF.